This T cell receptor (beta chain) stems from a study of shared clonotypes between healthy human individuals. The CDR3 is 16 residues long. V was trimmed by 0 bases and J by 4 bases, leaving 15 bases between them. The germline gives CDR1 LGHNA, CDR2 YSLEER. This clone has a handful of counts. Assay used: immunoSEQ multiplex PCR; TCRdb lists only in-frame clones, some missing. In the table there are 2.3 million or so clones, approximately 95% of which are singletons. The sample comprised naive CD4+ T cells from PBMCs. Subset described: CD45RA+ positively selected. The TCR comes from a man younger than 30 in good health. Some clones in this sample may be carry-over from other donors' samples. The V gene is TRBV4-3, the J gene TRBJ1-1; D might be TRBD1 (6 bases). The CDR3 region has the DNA TGCGCCAGCAGCCAAGACAGGGGAGCCCGTTTCACTGAAGCTTTCTTT. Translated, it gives CASSQDRGARFTEAFF.